One and the same sample provided the 29 T cell receptor beta chains below, sequenced in a study of OX40 agonist ivuxolimab in advanced cancers. The method was immunoSEQ multiplex PCR; TCRdb's version includes in-frame clones alone and lacks a portion of them. The sample carries more than 20,000 clones, around 67% recorded once. The sequencing used CD4+ or CD8+ T cells sorted from blood, collected in a trial of the OX40 agonist ivuxolimab. The receptor source for this set is an adult with an advanced solid tumor such as melanoma, head and neck, liver or kidney cancer.

The V call is TRBV7-9, the J call TRBJ1-1; the D is unclear. Germline CDR1 reads SEHNR; CDR2 reads FQNEAQ (reference sequence). There are 13 residues in the CDR3. V shed 5 bases and J shed 7 bases, with 14 bases lying between them. CDR3: CASSKELLDEAFF. In DNA, the CDR3 is TGTGCCAGCAGCAAAGAACTCTTGGATGAAGCTTTCTTT.

V gene TRBV5-1 combines with J gene TRBJ2-7, with D unresolved. The CDR3 extends over 15 amino acids. Trimming cost V 4 bases and J 3 bases, with 17 bases left between them. Germline V CDR1 and CDR2: SGHRS, YFSETQ. The CDR3 DNA reads as TGCGCCAGCAGCGCTATGGGCAGTAGTGGCTACGAGCAGTACTTC. Amino acid sequence: CASSAMGSSGYEQYF.

The chain uses TRBV2 and TRBJ2-7; D gene ambiguous. Trimming took off 2 bases at V and 2 bases at J, with 13 bases between the two ends. The CDR3 consists of 15 residues. Per germline, CDR1 SNHLY and CDR2 FYNNEI. CDR3 nucleotide sequence: TGTGCCAGCAGTGAAAGGATCGGTCTTGCCTACGAGCAGTACTTC. Its protein is CASSERIGLAYEQYF.

This clone was counted between two and nine times. The chain joins TRBV5-6 to TRBJ1-6; the match to TRBD1 covers 8 bases. CDR3 length equals 15 residues. J was trimmed by 9 bases and V by 3 bases; bases with no gene match: 8. Germline V CDR1 and CDR2: SGHDT, YYEEEE. CDR3 in amino acids: CASSWGTGGISPLHF. In DNA, the CDR3 is TGTGCCAGCAGCTGGGGCACAGGGGGGATTTCACCCCTCCACTTT.

V and J are TRBV30 and TRBJ2-4; 9 bases are a match to TRBD1. The V gene's germline CDR1 is GTSNPN and CDR2 SVGIG (reference sequence). V gave up 3 bases and J gave up 14 bases; unmatched junction bases: 5. The CDR3 extends over 11 amino acids. CDR3 sequence: CAWRGGTGKYF. For the CDR3, the DNA is TGTGCCTGGAGGGGGGGGACAGGGAAGTACTTC.

The chain uses TRBV10-3 and TRBJ2-2, with a tentative D call TRBD1 (5 bases). The V gene lost 2 bases and the J gene lost 4 bases, with 11 bases spanning the gap. The length of the CDR3 is 15 residues. Germline V gives CDR1 ENHRY, CDR2 SYGVKD. CDR3 protein: CAISEPQGTTGELFF. The CDR3 DNA reads TGTGCCATCAGTGAGCCCCAGGGAACCACCGGGGAGCTGTTTTTT.

This clone has only a few counts. CDR3 nucleotides: TGTGCCAGCAGCGTTGGACTAGCGGGGATATCAGATACGCAGTATTTT. As protein: CASSVGLAGISDTQYF. The chain recombines TRBV9 with TRBJ2-3; 12 bases fit TRBD2. Trimming removed 2 bases from V and 4 bases from J; junction bases left unmatched: 5. CDR3 length equals 16 residues. Germline V gene sequence: CDR1 SGDLS, CDR2 YYNGEE.

The V call is TRBV19, the J call TRBJ1-5; D might be TRBD1 (6 bases). Germline V gene data show CDR1 as LNHDA and CDR2 as SQIVND (reference sequence). Trimming cost V 7 bases and J 5 bases, with 15 bases left between them. This CDR3 spans 14 amino acids. The CDR3 protein is CASTKYRADQPQHF. CDR3 sequence (DNA): TGTGCCAGTACTAAATACAGGGCGGATCAGCCCCAGCATTTT.

The rearrangement uses TRBV4-3 and TRBJ2-7; TRBD2 matches 7 bases. This CDR3 has 14 residues. Germline V gene lookup returns CDR1 LGHNA and CDR2 YSLEER. With 3 bases clipped from V and 3 bases from J, the junction kept 5 bases outside the gene matches. Written as DNA, the CDR3 is TGCGCCAGCAGCCAGTCCCGGGGGGACTACGAGCAGTACTTC. Amino acid sequence: CASSQSRGDYEQYF.

The rearrangement links TRBV4-3 to TRBJ1-6; D gene ambiguous. The germline gives CDR1 LGHNA, CDR2 YSLEER. The V gene lost 0 bases and the J gene lost 4 bases, with 7 bases spanning the gap. The CDR3 sequence is 15 residues long. The CDR3, as DNA: TGCGCCAGCAGCCAAGACCCTGGGTATAATTCACCCCTCCACTTT. As protein: CASSQDPGYNSPLHF.

V usage is TRBV19 and J usage is TRBJ2-7, with 8 bases that match TRBD1. After removal of 5 bases from V and 2 bases from J, the junction contained 5 bases not matched to a gene. The CDR3 loop spans 14 amino acids. The germline V gene has CDR1 LNHDA and CDR2 SQIVND (reference sequence). CDR3 region: CASSPGQGPYEQYF. The CDR3 nucleotides read TGTGCCAGTAGTCCAGGACAGGGACCCTACGAGCAGTACTTC.

The chain links TRBV11-2 to TRBJ2-1; TRBD2 is a possible D gene (5 bases). With 3 bases removed from V and 10 bases from J, the gap between germline ends came to 10 bases. Per the germline V gene, CDR1 is SGHAT and CDR2 is FQNNGV. This CDR3 has 12 residues. The CDR3 nucleotides are TGTGCCAGCAGCTTCTCTAGCTTGGAGCAGTTCTTC. Translation: CASSFSSLEQFF.

The rearrangement links TRBV7-3 to TRBJ2-3; 7 nucleotides match TRBD1. V lost 4 bases, J lost 6 bases, and 10 bases stayed unmatched. Germline-derived CDR1 and CDR2 are SGHTA and FQGTGA. This CDR3 region has 15 residues. The CDR3 protein is CASSSLQGSLDTQYF. The CDR3 bases are TGTGCCAGCAGCTCCTTACAGGGGAGCCTGGATACGCAGTATTTT.

The chain employs TRBV7-6 and TRBJ2-5, with D possibly TRBD1 on 6 matching bases. Trimming took off 5 bases at V and 2 bases at J, with 12 bases between the two ends. Per the germline V gene, CDR1 is SGHVS and CDR2 is FNYEAQ. There are 14 residues in the CDR3. The CDR3 DNA sequence: TGTGCCAGCAGCGCTAGGACAGCACAAGAGACCCAGTACTTC. Encoded protein: CASSARTAQETQYF.

This sequence joins TRBV9 and TRBJ2-5; D might be TRBD1 or TRBD2, each matching 5 bases. CDR1 is SGDLS, CDR2 YYNGEE, per germline. Trimming shortened V by 4 bases and J by 5 bases, and 15 bases separated the two germline ends. The CDR3 loop spans 14 amino acids. CDR3 residues: CASSTSGGLETQYF. The DNA of the CDR3 is TGTGCCAGCAGCACTAGTGGGGGTCTGGAGACCCAGTACTTC.

V gene TRBV11-2 combines with J gene TRBJ1-3, with unresolved D. Germline CDR1 reads SGHAT; CDR2 reads FQNNGV. The V gene lost 4 bases and the J gene lost 2 bases, with 18 bases spanning the gap. The CDR3 contains 17 residues. The CDR3 loop is CASSSHYGEWAGNTIYF. The CDR3 nucleotides are TGTGCCAGCAGCTCCCACTATGGGGAATGGGCTGGAAACACCATATATTTT.

The V gene is TRBV28, the J gene TRBJ1-4; no clear D. In germline, CDR1 is MDHEN, CDR2 SYDVKM. This CDR3 is built from 15 residues. V was clipped by 6 bases and J by 3 bases, with 14 bases between them. In nucleotides, the CDR3 is TGTGCCAGCAGATCGGAGGATGTTGCTAATGAAAAACTGTTTTTT. Its translation: CASRSEDVANEKLFF.

The rearrangement links TRBV11-3 to TRBJ2-3; TRBD2 aligns across 12 bases. This CDR3 comprises 16 residues. The V segment lost 5 bases and the J segment 4 bases; nucleotides outside the gene matches: 7. CDR1 is SGHNT, CDR2 YENEEA, per germline. The CDR3 protein is CASSPRLAGDSDTQYF. For the CDR3, the DNA is TGTGCCAGCAGCCCCCGACTAGCGGGGGATTCAGATACGCAGTATTTT. Drawing the rest from reference TRBV11-3 and TRBJ2-3, the complete variable domain is EAGVVQSPRYKIIEKKQPVAFWCNPISGHNTLYWYLQNLGQGPELLIRYENEEAVDDSQLPKDRFSAERLKGVDSTLKIQPAELGDSAVYLCASSPRLAGDSDTQYFGPGTRLTVL.

This clone was recorded once. Other DNA variants within this sample encode the same CDR3. The chain is built from TRBV9 and TRBJ2-2, with TRBD2 matching 10 bases. V lost 0 bases, J lost 3 bases, and 5 bases stayed unmatched. From germline, CDR1 is SGDLS and CDR2 YYNGEE. This CDR3 spans 17 amino acids. The DNA of the CDR3 is TGTGCCAGCAGCGTAGGGAGCGGGGGGGCTTACACCGGGGAGCTGTTTTTT. Amino acids: CASSVGSGGAYTGELFF. Looking up the rest from reference TRBV9 and TRBJ2-2 gives the full variable domain: DSGVTQTPKHLITATGQRVTLRCSPRSGDLSVYWYQQSLDQGLQFLIQYYNGEERAKGNILERFSAQQFPDLHSELNLSSLELGDSALYFCASSVGSGGAYTGELFFGEGSRLTVL.

This clone was observed a single time. The chain carries TRBV29-1 and TRBJ2-2, with D uncertain. Germline V lookup: CDR1 SQVTM, CDR2 ANQGSEA. V was trimmed by 3 bases and J by 6 bases, leaving 5 bases between them. CDR3 length equals 11 residues. CDR3 sequence (DNA): TGCAGCGTTGACAGGTCCGGGGAGCTGTTTTTT. It encodes CSVDRSGELFF.

This clone was counted a few times. V usage is TRBV7-9 and J usage is TRBJ2-1; perhaps D is TRBD1 or TRBD2 (5 bases each). Germline CDR1 and CDR2: SEHNR and FQNEAQ (reference sequence). This CDR3 is 15 amino acids long. Trimming left V 5 bases short and J 5 bases short, with 16 bases between. The CDR3 sequence: CASSPSGTSDNEQFF. The CDR3 DNA reads as TGTGCCAGCAGCCCCTCCGGGACGTCCGACAATGAGCAGTTCTTC.

The chain uses TRBV4-2 and TRBJ2-5, with TRBD1 matching over 8 bases. Near its end, the DNA agrees better with TRBJ2-7, so the J call may be wrong. Germline V lookup: CDR1 LGHNA, CDR2 YNFKEQ. The CDR3 has 13 residues. CDR3 coding DNA: TGTGCCAGCAGCCCGGGACAGGCCTACGAGCAGTACTTC. This gives the protein CASSPGQAYEQYF.

J is TRBJ1-4 and V is TRBV6-6, with D possibly TRBD1 on 5 matching bases. The CDR3 totals 16 residues. The ends were cut back, 4 bases at V and 4 bases at J, with 16 bases in the middle. In germline, CDR1 is MNHNY, CDR2 SVGAGI (reference sequence). CDR3 residues: CASSWGGGVFNEKLFF. In nucleotides, the CDR3 is TGTGCCAGCAGTTGGGGGGGAGGGGTTTTTAATGAAAAACTGTTTTTT.

A remark on this clone: The sample contains more than one DNA sequence encoding this CDR3. The V gene is TRBV7-9, the J gene TRBJ2-7; no definite D call. The CDR3 spans 12 residues. V was cut by 3 bases and J by 2 bases, with 5 bases left in between. Germline-derived CDR1 and CDR2 are SEHNR and FQNEAQ (reference sequence). This CDR3 reads CASSLVPYEQYF. In DNA form, the CDR3 reads TGTGCCAGCAGCTTGGTACCCTACGAGCAGTACTTC.

The rearrangement joins TRBV7-9 to TRBJ2-1, with D unresolved. The CDR3 runs to 11 residues. The germline V gene encodes CDR1 SEHNR and CDR2 FQNEAQ (reference sequence). V lost 5 bases and J lost 7, with 6 bases in between. CDR3 bases: TGTGCCAGCAGCCAAGAAAATGAGCAGTTCTTC. Protein sequence: CASSQENEQFF.

J is TRBJ1-1 and V is TRBV5-5; no definite D call. Germline CDR1 SGHKS, CDR2 YYEKEE (reference sequence). This CDR3 has 13 amino acids. Trimming pared 0 bases from V and 3 bases from J, leaving 6 bases between. This CDR3 reads CASSLGTHTEAFF. For the CDR3, the DNA is TGTGCCAGCAGCTTGGGGACTCACACTGAAGCTTTCTTT.

The chain joins TRBV27 to TRBJ2-2; 12 bases align to TRBD2. Per the germline V gene, CDR1 is MNHEY and CDR2 is SMNVEV (reference sequence). The CDR3 loop spans 16 amino acids. Trimming removed 4 bases from V and 7 bases from J; junction bases left unmatched: 7. This CDR3 is CASSSRTSGVGGELFF. The CDR3 bases are TGTGCCAGCAGTTCCAGGACTAGCGGGGTTGGCGGGGAGCTGTTTTTT.

The chain uses TRBV4-2 and TRBJ1-5, with TRBD1 matching 8 bases. The V segment lost 1 base and the J segment 9 bases; nucleotides outside the gene matches: 5. There are 14 residues in the CDR3. Germline CDR1 is LGHNA and CDR2 is YNFKEQ. CDR3 region: CASSQGTGSWPQHF. The CDR3 DNA is TGTGCCAGCAGCCAAGGGACAGGGTCGTGGCCCCAGCATTTT.

V and J are TRBV2 and TRBJ2-3; possible D gene TRBD2, 5 bases. This CDR3 region has 15 residues. Germline V gene lookup returns CDR1 SNHLY and CDR2 FYNNEI. Trimming stripped 3 bases from V and 4 bases from J, with 14 bases between. CDR3 amino acids: CASSEDLGGADTQYF. In DNA form, the CDR3 reads TGTGCCAGCAGTGAGGACTTAGGTGGGGCAGATACGCAGTATTTT.